One sample yielded the 7 T cell receptor beta chains listed below, sequenced in a study of blood T cell dynamics during melanoma immunotherapy. Specified time point: pre-treatment baseline. This table comes from immunoSEQ multiplex PCR, and its TCRdb copy is limited to in-frame clones, with some not included. The sample comprises about 22,000 clones, about 90% of which are singletons, and approximately 1.1% rests with the top ten. Sequencing used blood, obtained from a patient treated with checkpoint blockade. The receptors originated from a human donor with melanoma.

The chain employs TRBV5-1 and TRBJ1-4; no clear D gene. Germline V gene sequence: CDR1 SGHRS, CDR2 YFSETQ. This CDR3 has 15 residues. The germline V and J ends were trimmed by 4 bases and 0 bases, with 10 bases remaining between them. CDR3 loop: CASSQNTATNEKLFF. CDR3 coding DNA: TGCGCCAGCAGCCAGAACACTGCAACTAATGAAAAACTGTTTTTT.

The V call is TRBV5-1, the J call TRBJ1-1; a weak D match, TRBD1 (6 bases). Trimming removed 4 bases from V and 2 bases from J, with 21 bases in between. Germline V gene data show CDR1 as SGHRS and CDR2 as YFSETQ. CDR3 length: 17 residues. CDR3 amino acids: CASSPTGTQILNTEAFF. CDR3 sequence (DNA): TGCGCCAGCAGCCCCACAGGGACTCAAATCCTCAACACTGAAGCTTTCTTT.

This rearrangement joins TRBV7-9 to TRBJ2-5, with 9 bases aligning to TRBD2. V shed 8 bases and J 5 bases; nucleotides not matched to a gene: 6. CDR3 length: 13 residues. From germline, CDR1 is SEHNR and CDR2 FQNEAQ (reference sequence). The CDR3 region is CASGLAGTETQYF. CDR3 DNA sequence: TGTGCCAGCGGGCTAGCGGGGACGGAGACCCAGTACTTC.

This chain uses TRBV27 with TRBJ1-3, with a possible D match to TRBD1 (5 bases). The CDR3 has 14 residues. The ends were cut back, 8 bases at V and 0 bases at J, with 11 bases in the middle. Germline V gives CDR1 MNHEY, CDR2 SMNVEV (reference sequence). The chain's CDR3 is CASWDRNSGNTIYF. CDR3 sequence (DNA): TGTGCCAGCTGGGACCGCAACTCTGGAAACACCATATATTTT.

The V gene is TRBV5-4, the J gene TRBJ2-6; 7 bases are shared with TRBD1. This CDR3 is 15 amino acids long. The germline CDR1 and CDR2 sequences are SGHNT and YYREEE (reference sequence). The trim removed 4 bases at V and 2 bases at J, leaving 3 bases unmatched. The CDR3 protein is CASSLDRAGANVLTF. In nucleotides, the CDR3 is TGTGCCAGCAGCCTCGACAGGGCTGGGGCCAACGTCCTGACTTTC.

This clone was found a few times. The chain joins TRBV19 to TRBJ1-1, with D possibly being TRBD1 (5 bases). V was shortened by 10 bases and J by 3 bases, with 15 bases between the two germline ends. The CDR3 consists of 13 residues. The germline gives CDR1 LNHDA, CDR2 SQIVND (reference sequence). The CDR3 loop is CATRGRLDTEAFF. CDR3 nucleotide sequence: TGTGCCACCCGGGGACGGTTAGACACTGAAGCTTTCTTT.

DNA of the CDR3: TGTGCCAGCAGCTTAGGACTGGCTAGCACAGATACGCAGTATTTT. Its protein product is CASSLGLASTDTQYF. The chain links TRBV11-3 to TRBJ2-3; D not certain. V was cut by 1 base and J by 0 bases, with 8 bases left in between. Germline V gene data show CDR1 as SGHNT and CDR2 as YENEEA. CDR3 size: 15 residues.